Described below is a single T cell receptor (beta chain) sequence and its context. Its antigen is still unknown. PCR primers comprised 60 Vbeta and 13 Jbeta primers. Produced via immunoSEQ multiplex PCR; TCRdb's table is partial and in-frame only. The data hold about 160,000 clones, with around 85% observed a single time. This record comes from a study of cytomegalovirus exposure and HLA in healthy donors. The wider study: A preliminary data release comprised 70 million to 95 million unique TCRs obtained from HLA-typed donors. Overall study results and limits: Presence/absence analyses assumed roughly uniform sequencing depth across donors.

CDR1 is MNHEY and CDR2 is SMNVEV in the germline V gene (reference sequence). This CDR3 contains 13 residues. V lost 6 bases to trimming and J lost 4 bases; unmatched junction nucleotides: 5. The TCR originated in a man aged 50-59 years in good health and CMV-seropositive. The gene calls are TRBV27 and TRBJ1-2; 7 bases match TRBD1. Sequencing input: PBMCs. The CDR3 region is CASRKTGFYGYTF. CDR3 nucleotides: TGTGCCAGCAGGAAGACAGGGTTCTATGGCTACACCTTC.